This TCR beta chain was identified during a study of blood T cell repertoires in COVID-19. Study details: There were acute and convalescent COVID-19 samples, and they came from the United States, Italy and Spain. PBMCs, B-cell-depleted T cells, or T cells provided the cDNA or gDNA that made up the material.

Source study methods: Using reference gene primer amplification, nucleated cell counts were estimated. Here immunoSEQ multiplex PCR was the method, and the copy in TCRdb shows in-frame clones only, minus some. For V, J and clone size, that table is used; D and trimming come from the DNA. The table records some 250,000 clones, roughly 85% of them present only once. The TCR originated in a woman aged 18 to 35 with acute or convalescent COVID-19. Sample: peripheral blood.

The CDR3 DNA is TGTGCCAGCAGTGAACTAGCGGGAGGCGCGAGCTCCTACAATGAGCAGTTCTTC. This translates into CASSELAGGASSYNEQFF. The chain joins TRBV6-1 to TRBJ2-1, with TRBD2 matching 11 bases. In germline, CDR1 is MNHNS, CDR2 SASEGT. This CDR3 spans 18 amino acids. V lost 2 bases, J lost 0 bases, and 6 bases stayed unmatched.